This TCR beta chain was captured in a study of blood T cell repertoires in COVID-19. This clone was seen a few times. Per the original data handling: By means of reference gene primer amplification, nucleated cell counts were estimated. The data were produced by immunoSEQ multiplex PCR, yet TCRdb's version contains in-frame clones alone and is incomplete. D and trimming come from the DNA, and the V and J calls and clone size come from that table. The sample includes about 170,000 clones, approximately 84% of them seen just once. Germline CDR1 is SNHLY and CDR2 is FYNNEI. The CDR3 runs to 15 residues. Trimming removed 4 bases from V and 0 bases from J, with 11 bases in between.

The TCR originated in a woman older than 75 with COVID-19, enrolled during active disease. The genes are TRBV2 and TRBJ2-3; D unresolved. What was sequenced was peripheral blood. In DNA, the CDR3 is TGTGCCAGCAGTGGTACTGGTAGTAGCACAGATACGCAGTATTTT. Amino acid sequence: CASSGTGSSTDTQYF.